What follows are 22 T cell receptor beta chains derived from one specimen sequenced in a study of control samples from healthy donors and cancer patients. Using immunoSEQ multiplex PCR, the repertoire was profiled, and TCRdb retains in-frame clones only, with some absent. This listing includes about 200,000 clones. The sequenced material came from blood. These receptor sequences come from a woman aged 25 to 39 in good health.

The rearrangement links TRBV9 to TRBJ2-1; the match to TRBD2 covers 13 bases. Germline V lookup: CDR1 SGDLS, CDR2 YYNGEE. CDR3 length: 18 amino acids. V shed 0 bases, J shed 1 base, and the junction held 4 bases outside the gene matches. The CDR3 reads CASSVGGTSGASYNEQFF. In nucleotides, the CDR3 is TGTGCCAGCAGCGTAGGAGGGACTAGCGGGGCGTCCTACAATGAGCAGTTCTTC.

The V call is TRBV4-3, the J call TRBJ1-1; possibly TRBD1 for D (5 bases). This CDR3 has 16 residues. Trimming took off 5 bases at V and 4 bases at J, with 20 bases between the two ends. Germline CDR1 is LGHNA and CDR2 is YSLEER. CDR3 nucleotide sequence: TGCGCCAGCAGCGAGGGCCCAGGGACCCCCACCACTGAAGCTTTCTTT. The encoded protein is CASSEGPGTPTTEAFF.

The chain couples TRBV12-3 or TRBV12-4 to TRBJ1-6, with unresolved D. CDR3 length: 12 amino acids. V was trimmed by 3 bases and J by 9 bases, leaving 6 bases between them. For the CDR3, the DNA is TGTGCCAGCAGTTTTAGGCGTTCACCCCTCCACTTT. Translation: CASSFRRSPLHF.

This rearrangement joins TRBV29-1 to TRBJ2-2; D gene ambiguous. Trimming took 6 bases from V and 0 from J, leaving 11 bases between them. Germline CDR1 reads SQVTM; CDR2 reads ANQGSEA. CDR3 size: 14 residues. As DNA, the CDR3 is TGCAGCGTAACATCTAAGACGAACACCGGGGAGCTGTTTTTT. This translates into CSVTSKTNTGELFF.

The gene calls are TRBV11-2 and TRBJ1-5, with D hard to call. Germline CDR1 SGHAT, CDR2 FQNNGV. The CDR3 length is 17 residues. Trimming cost V 1 base and J 1 base, with 14 bases left between them. CDR3 bases: TGTGCCAGCAGCTTAGGTCCCGGCCGCGGAAGCAATCAGCCCCAGCATTTT. This gives the protein CASSLGPGRGSNQPQHF.

The rearrangement links TRBV10-3 to TRBJ2-3, with D possibly matching TRBD1 (5 bases). This CDR3 region has 15 residues. The V gene's germline CDR1 is ENHRY and CDR2 SYGVKD. With 3 bases removed from V and 1 base from J, the gap between germline ends came to 11 bases. CDR3 region: CAISDGRARTDTQYF. The CDR3, as DNA: TGTGCCATCAGTGATGGCAGGGCCCGCACAGATACGCAGTATTTT.

This chain connects TRBV6-6 to TRBJ1-4; TRBD1 might be the D (6 bases). Trimming took 7 bases from V and 8 from J, leaving 17 bases between them. Per the germline V gene, CDR1 is MNHNY and CDR2 is SVGAGI (reference sequence). The CDR3 is 14 residues long. Here the CDR3 DNA reads TGTGCCAGCACCCTACAGGGTTCACGCGAAAAACTGTTTTTT. Translation gives CASTLQGSREKLFF.

The chain links TRBV6-6 to TRBJ1-1, with D maybe TRBD1 (6 bases). Trimming pared 6 bases from V and 0 bases from J, leaving 14 bases between. CDR1 is MNHNY and CDR2 is SVGAGI in the germline V gene (reference sequence). The CDR3 has 15 amino acids. CDR3 residues: CASRDDRYMNTEAFF. The CDR3 DNA is TGTGCCAGCAGGGATGACAGGTACATGAACACTGAAGCTTTCTTT.

The chain recombines TRBV19 with TRBJ1-2; 7 nucleotides align to TRBD1. CDR1 and CDR2 from the germline V gene are LNHDA and SQIVND (reference sequence). V was clipped by 9 bases and J by 1 base; unmatched bases: 11. This CDR3 is built from 15 residues. The chain's CDR3 is CASKTPGTDNYGYTF. The CDR3 nucleotides read TGTGCCAGCAAGACCCCCGGGACAGATAACTATGGCTACACCTTC.

The V and J genes are TRBV5-5 and TRBJ1-3, with TRBD1 matching 7 bases. Trimming removed 0 bases from V and 2 bases from J; junction bases left unmatched: 8. The V gene's germline CDR1 is SGHKS and CDR2 YYEKEE (reference sequence). The CDR3 runs to 17 residues. CDR3 sequence (DNA): TGTGCCAGCAGCTTGGAGGAGGTCAGGGGGACTGGAAACACCATATATTTT. It is translated as CASSLEEVRGTGNTIYF.

V and J are TRBV10-2 and TRBJ1-2; D is unresolved. V was clipped by 6 bases and J by 6 bases, with 11 bases between them. The length of the CDR3 is 12 residues. From germline, CDR1 is WSHSY and CDR2 SAAADI. The CDR3 sequence: CASSLEAHGYTF. The CDR3 nucleotides are TGCGCCAGCAGCCTCGAAGCCCATGGCTACACCTTC.

The rearrangement joins TRBV27 to TRBJ1-6, with D unresolved. Looked up from germline, CDR1 is MNHEY and CDR2 is SMNVEV (reference sequence). The germline V and J ends were trimmed by 5 bases and 10 bases, with 12 bases remaining between them. The CDR3 covers 13 residues. The CDR3 here is CASSPTAESPLHF. DNA for the CDR3: TGTGCCAGCAGTCCTACAGCGGAATCACCCCTCCACTTT.

The gene calls are TRBV6-2 or TRBV6-3 and TRBJ1-2; D uncertain. The CDR3 has 13 residues. Germline V gene sequence: CDR1 MNHEY, CDR2 SVGEGT. Trimming took 4 bases from V and 2 from J, leaving 8 bases between them. The CDR3 is CASSSATNYGYTF. The CDR3 region has the DNA TGTGCCAGCAGTTCAGCTACCAACTATGGCTACACCTTC.

The chain uses TRBV6-6 and TRBJ2-6; 11 nucleotides agree with TRBD1. This CDR3 region has 20 residues. With 6 bases clipped from V and 0 bases from J, the junction kept 13 bases outside the gene matches. In germline, CDR1 is MNHNY, CDR2 SVGAGI (reference sequence). The CDR3 region is CASSRFRDRGGSSGANVLTF. The DNA of the CDR3 is TGTGCCAGCAGCCGCTTTAGGGACAGGGGGGGCAGCTCTGGGGCCAACGTCCTGACTTTC.

The rearrangement uses TRBV5-1 and TRBJ1-6; D may be TRBD1 (6 bases). The CDR3 has 15 amino acids. Between the trimmed V and J ends, which lost 6 bases and 8 bases, there was a span of 18 bases. CDR1 and CDR2 from the germline V gene are SGHRS and YFSETQ. Here the CDR3 reads CASTPEQGSHSPLHF. The CDR3 bases are TGCGCCAGCACCCCAGAGCAGGGGAGTCATTCACCCCTCCACTTT.

The chain carries TRBV5-5 and TRBJ1-3; no clear D gene. The germline V gene has CDR1 SGHKS and CDR2 YYEKEE (reference sequence). The V end lost 0 bases, the J end lost 9 bases, and 13 bases lay between the germline ends. The CDR3 covers 14 residues. CDR3 nucleotide sequence: TGTGCCAGCAGCTTGGTGCGAGGCAGTGGCACCATATATTTT. This encodes CASSLVRGSGTIYF.

The chain joins TRBV12-3 or TRBV12-4 to TRBJ1-2; D might be TRBD1 (5 bases). V lost 6 bases and J lost 3, with 11 bases in between. The CDR3 is made up of 13 amino acids. The CDR3: CASRSRVHYGYTF. Written as DNA, the CDR3 is TGTGCCAGCAGATCCAGGGTCCACTATGGCTACACCTTC.

The gene calls are TRBV10-1 and TRBJ1-3; 7 nucleotides match TRBD1. CDR1 is WNHNN, CDR2 SYGVQD, per germline (reference sequence). The ends lost 7 bases at V and 1 base at J; junction bases unmatched: 13. CDR3 length: 17 amino acids. DNA of the CDR3: TGCGCCAGCACCAACAGGGGAAAGATCCAGTCTGGAAACACCATATATTTT. Its protein product is CASTNRGKIQSGNTIYF.

The chain has TRBV3-1 (or the pseudogene TRBV3-2) and TRBJ2-1; 8 bases align to TRBD1. Germline-derived CDR1 and CDR2 are LGHDT and YNNKEL (reference sequence). J lost 9 bases, V lost 2 bases, and 15 bases had no gene match. The length of the CDR3 is 17 residues. CDR3 loop: CASSQQGGAGGYGEQFF. CDR3 DNA sequence: TGTGCCAGCAGCCAACAAGGTGGGGCAGGGGGCTACGGTGAGCAGTTCTTC.

This chain uses TRBV6-1 with TRBJ1-1; D perhaps matches TRBD1 (5 bases). Germline assignment: CDR1 MNHNS and CDR2 SASEGT. Trimming took 6 bases from V and 5 from J, leaving 16 bases between them. The CDR3 totals 14 residues. CDR3 protein: CASSLIGEETEAFF. The DNA for the CDR3 is TGTGCCAGCAGCCTGATAGGGGAGGAAACTGAAGCTTTCTTT.

The chain carries TRBV4-1 and TRBJ2-3; D is possibly TRBD2 (5 bases). CDR1 and CDR2 from the germline V gene are MGHRA and YSYEKL. With 3 bases removed from V and 8 bases from J, the gap between germline ends came to 9 bases. This CDR3 comprises 12 residues. The DNA of the CDR3 is TGCGCCAGCAGCCAGGGAGTGGGTACGCAGTATTTT. This codes for CASSQGVGTQYF.

The CDR3 nucleotides read TGTGCCAGCAGTTTGCCCCTTTTGAGCCCTAGCGGGCGATCCTACAATGAGCAGTTCTTC. Amino acids: CASSLPLLSPSGRSYNEQFF. The J gene is TRBJ2-1, the V gene TRBV28, with 8 bases identical to TRBD2. V lost 3 bases, J lost 1 base, and 17 bases stayed unmatched. Germline CDR1 reads MDHEN; CDR2 reads SYDVKM. There are 20 residues in the CDR3.